Sequencing of this TCR beta chain was carried out in a study of blood T cells in healthy people across ages (dated by TCRdb to between 2014 and 2017). A note on the overall study: In model experiments, template switching captured roughly one uniquely barcoded TCR beta cDNA molecule for every two T cells. To track age-related changes in TCR beta repertoire diversity, the study relied on deep sequencing normalized with unique cDNA molecular identifiers. Donors were grouped into four age groups: young (average roughly 15 years), middle-aged (around 39), aged (about 60) and long-lived (approximately 78). To avoid experimental bias, donors of different ages were spread randomly across the sequencing lanes. The study analyzed two additional independent replicas of 1 million unique cDNA reads from the same blood draw for two donors, one aged 18 to 29 and one aged 80 or older.

Points on this clonotype: Its antigen target is currently unknown. No much larger clonotype is one base removed from it; base qualities were not supplied.

Library generation was performed with 5' RACE. Reads for this sample came from an Illumina HiSeq 2500. A second about 7 to 12 cycle PCR used a sample-barcoded 5' primer and a J-beta primer mix. A unique molecular identifier was introduced onto each TCR beta cDNA molecule by a template-switch 5' adaptor carrying 12 random nucleotides. Each sample yielded at least 2.5 million CDR3-containing paired-end reads. The Mint cDNA synthesis kit, primed by a TRBC-specific oligonucleotide, was used to synthesize first-strand cDNA from all RNA. Following uracil-DNA glycosylase treatment, all cDNA underwent a first 18-cycle PCR with the universal primers M1SS and BC2_uni_R. The study's processing was this. Normalization of each sample was performed by random selection of 1 million high-quality reads, each carrying a distinct molecular identifier. Instead of being binned into consensus sequences, reads with shared molecular identifiers were discarded. CDR3 identification, clonotype clustering and error correction used MiTCR with a Q25 quality threshold and the strictest error-elimination algorithm. A nonparametric unseen species model using Euler transformation provided a lower-bound estimate of total TCR beta diversity. TCRdb trimmed the raw reads at Q25, called clones with MiXCR and kept productive beta chains. Each entry merges the rows of one CDR3 protein and shows their most common DNA and genes. These V and J calls rely on TCRdb rather than the paper's analysis. A total of 1.6 million or so distinct CDR3 sequences appear in this sample, around 35% of them only once. The biggest ten clones account for around 11% of the sample.

General study outcomes and caveats: Observed TCR beta diversity per million T cells fell roughly linearly with age, and a significant reduction was already apparent by age roughly 40. Bulk unsorted PBMC profiling prevented conclusive comparison of naive and antigen-experienced compartments. Because the CMV infection status of the donors was unknown, age-related changes in expanded clonotypes may potentially have been confounded. The long-lived group showed more naive CD4+ T cells, fewer expanded clones and increased TCR diversity than the aged group, suggesting age selection. Estimates of total diversity based on one million sequenced T cells were considered lower bounds and underestimates. A strong correlation was found between observed TCR beta diversity and the percentage of naive T cells measured by flow cytometry.

The donors were about 40 Caucasian individuals from Russia, aged roughly 6 to 100 years, who were systemically healthy. Ten milliliters of peripheral blood were drawn from each donor into EDTA-treated Vacutainer tubes. Ficoll-Paque density-gradient centrifugation was used to isolate PBMCs, with at least 7 million per sample. Trizol reagent was used to extract total RNA from the PBMCs, yielding at least 5.5 micrograms per sample. Naive CD45RAhigh/CD27high T cell percentages were measured by flow cytometry on a PBMC aliquot from every donor. Reading from cysteine to phenylalanine, the CDR3 counts 15 amino acids. The retained sequence is limited to the CDR3, 45 bases, with the frame set at the first base. Between the V and J ends, shortened by 4 bases and 5 bases respectively, the junction contains 17 bases. The germline V gene specifies ENHRY as CDR1 and SYGVKD as CDR2.

The V and J genes are TRBV10-3 and TRBJ2-5; the D gene is perhaps TRBD1 or TRBD2, as each covers 5 bases. This receptor was obtained from a woman under 40 in good health. Source material: blood. CDR3 protein: CAISAIPGPRETQYF. The nucleotide sequence is TGTGCCATCAGTGCCATACCGGGGCCTCGGGAGACCCAGTACTTC.